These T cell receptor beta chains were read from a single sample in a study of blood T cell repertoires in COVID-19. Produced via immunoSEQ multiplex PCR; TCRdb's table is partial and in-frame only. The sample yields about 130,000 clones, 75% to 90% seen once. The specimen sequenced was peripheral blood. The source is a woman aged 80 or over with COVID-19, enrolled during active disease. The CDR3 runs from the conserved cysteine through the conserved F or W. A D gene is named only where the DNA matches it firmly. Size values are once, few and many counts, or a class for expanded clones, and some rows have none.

TGTGCCAGCATGGAAGGCGGGGGCAAACAGCCCCAGCATTTT,CASMEGGGKQPQHF,TRBJ1-5,-,TRBV28,-
TGTGCCAGCAGACTGACAGGGATGGGAAGCAATCAGCCCCAGCATTTT,CASRLTGMGSNQPQHF,TRBJ1-5,few,TRBV7-2,TRBD1
TGTGCCACCAGTGATTTCGGTAGCGGAAACAATGAGCAGTTCTTC,CATSDFGSGNNEQFF,TRBJ2-1,-,TRBV24-1,-
TGTGCCAGCAGCATTGGGACTAGCGGGGGCACAGATACGCAGTATTTT,CASSIGTSGGTDTQYF,TRBJ2-3,-,TRBV9,TRBD2
TGTGCCAGCAGCGAGACTAGCGGGAGTGTAAGGGAGACCCAGTACTTC,CASSETSGSVRETQYF,TRBJ2-5,once,TRBV5-6,TRBD2
TGTGCCAGCAGCTCTCGAGGGTCTGCCCAGAAGTCCCAGCATTTT,CASSSRGSAQKSQHF,TRBJ1-5,-,TRBV9,-
TGTGCCAGCAGTGAAGCAGTCCCTAGCGGCCCCTACGAGCAGTACTTC,CASSEAVPSGPYEQYF,TRBJ2-7,-,TRBV6-1,TRBD2
TGTGCCAGCAGCTTAGCCGGGGGGAACAATCAGCCCCAGCATTTT,CASSLAGGNNQPQHF,TRBJ1-5,-,TRBV7-2,-
TGTGCCAGCAGTGAGAAGGGGACAGGGTACAATGAGCAGTTCTTC,CASSEKGTGYNEQFF,TRBJ2-1,few,TRBV11-2,TRBD1
TGTGCCAGCAGATCCCGGGGGGGATTCCTGGGCGAGCAGTACTTC,CASRSRGGFLGEQYF,TRBJ2-7,-,TRBV3-1/TRBV3-2,TRBD2
TGTGCCACCAGCAGAGATGCCCTGACAGGGAGTAGTGGCTACACCTTC,CATSRDALTGSSGYTF,TRBJ1-2,-,TRBV15,TRBD1
TGTGCCAGCAGCCAAGCCGGGACAGGGGGCAGGTATGGGGCCAACGTCCTGACTTTC,CASSQAGTGGRYGANVLTF,TRBJ2-6,few,TRBV4-2,TRBD1
TGTGCCAGCAGCCGGGACAGCTCCTACGAGCAGTACTTC,CASSRDSSYEQYF,TRBJ2-7,-,TRBV7-8,TRBD1
TGTGCCAGCAGCTTTGGGACAAGCTCTGGAAACACCATATATTTT,CASSFGTSSGNTIYF,TRBJ1-3,-,TRBV5-6,-
TGTGCCAGCAGAGAACAGGGGGATGACGGCTATGGCTACACCTTC,CASREQGDDGYGYTF,TRBJ1-2,-,TRBV6-4,TRBD1
TGTGCCAGCAGTGGGGGACAGGGGGCTCGTCAGCCCCAGCATTTT,CASSGGQGARQPQHF,TRBJ1-5,-,TRBV2,TRBD1
TGTGCCAGCTCAGGTAGCGGGAGCTCCTACAATGAGCAGTTCTTC,CASSGSGSSYNEQFF,TRBJ2-1,few,TRBV18,TRBD2
TGTGCCAGCAGTTTAGTAACAGGAGACTCACCCCTCCACTTT,CASSLVTGDSPLHF,TRBJ1-6,-,TRBV28,-
TGTGCCAGCAGAGAAGGACTAGCGGGAGGGTCCCAAGAGACCCAGTACTTC,CASREGLAGGSQETQYF,TRBJ2-5,-,TRBV7-2,TRBD2
TGTGCCACCAAACCGCCGGGACACTCTAATGAAAAACTGTTTTTT,CATKPPGHSNEKLFF,TRBJ1-4,-,TRBV6-6,-
TGTGCCACCAGTGACCCGGGACAGGGAAGGGATACGCAGTATTTT,CATSDPGQGRDTQYF,TRBJ2-3,once,TRBV24-1,TRBD1
TGTGCCAGCAGCTTAGCCGGGGGGCAGTTCTTC,CASSLAGGQFF,TRBJ2-1,-,TRBV11-2,-
TGCGCCAGCAGCTTAAAGAGGGGGCTGACTGAAGCTTTCTTT,CASSLKRGLTEAFF,TRBJ1-1,-,TRBV5-1,TRBD1
TGTGCCAGTAAGCTGAGGGGCGGAGGGACCAATCAGCCCCAGCATTTT,CASKLRGGGTNQPQHF,TRBJ1-5,-,TRBV19,-
TGTGCCAGCAGTTTATCTTGGGCAAATAATTCACCCCTCCACTTT,CASSLSWANNSPLHF,TRBJ1-6,-,TRBV28,-
TGTGCCAGCAACGGCGGTGAGAATCAGCCCCAGCATTTT,CASNGGENQPQHF,TRBJ1-5,-,TRBV2,-
TGCGCCAGCAGCCAAGAAAGAATGTGGAGAGGAAACATTCAGTACTTC,CASSQERMWRGNIQYF,TRBJ2-4,-,TRBV4-3,-
TGTGCCAGCAGCTTAATCGGGCAGGGTAACACTGAAGCTTTCTTT,CASSLIGQGNTEAFF,TRBJ1-1,-,TRBV7-3,-
TGTGCCAGCAGGGGGACTAGCGACAATGAGCAGTTCTTC,CASRGTSDNEQFF,TRBJ2-1,-,TRBV6-5,TRBD2
TGTGCCAGTAGTCGCCGGGACAGGAAAGAGACCCAGTACTTC,CASSRRDRKETQYF,TRBJ2-5,-,TRBV19,TRBD1
TGTGCCAGTAGTCCTCCCGAGGCCTGGGTGGATACGCAGTATTTT,CASSPPEAWVDTQYF,TRBJ2-3,-,TRBV19,-
TGCGCCAGCAGCTTAACAGGGACCCAAGAGACCCAGTACTTC,CASSLTGTQETQYF,TRBJ2-5,-,TRBV5-1,-